This passage covers 8 T cell receptor beta chains from one sample sequenced in a study of T-cell memory formation after mild COVID-19. One entry per CDR3 protein, called by TCRdb with MiXCR from the 5' RACE reads. The table has about 200,000 distinct CDR3 sequences, about 9.2% seen once. The sequenced sample consisted of PBMCs or a T cell subset sorted from them (not recorded which). Receptors originate from a man younger than 35 who had mild COVID-19 (a few samples of this study predate the infection). Cell type and time point are not known.

This clonotype was counted many times. The V gene is TRBV7-2, the J gene TRBJ2-7, with D hard to call. The V and J ends lost 5 bases and 4 bases respectively, with 9 bases between them. The CDR3 has 12 residues. From germline, CDR1 is SGHTA and CDR2 FQGNSA. CDR3 DNA: TGTGCCAGCAGCCCCGAGTTTTACGAGCAGTACTTC. Protein product: CASSPEFYEQYF.

The genes are TRBV6-5 and TRBJ2-3; D uncertain. Germline CDR1 is MNHEY and CDR2 is SVGAGI. V lost 5 bases, J lost 1 base, and 7 bases lay in between. CDR3 length: 13 amino acids. The CDR3: CASSSRRTDTQYF. The CDR3 coding sequence is TGTGCCAGCAGTAGCCGGCGCACAGATACGCAGTATTTT.

A remark on this clonotype: Because the CDR3's place on the DNA is in doubt, the DNA is left out and the CDR3 is given as listed by TCRdb. The CDR3 protein is CRGTPGSCFF. The chain has TRBV20-1 and TRBJ2-2. The CDR3 is 10 residues long, counting both termini. The germline V gene has CDR1 DFQATT and CDR2 SNEGSKA (reference sequence).

This clonotype was observed at least ten times. V is TRBV7-6 and J is TRBJ2-1; D not resolved. CDR1 is SGHVS and CDR2 is FNYEAQ in the germline V gene. CDR3 length equals 16 residues. V lost 5 bases and J lost 0, with 14 bases in between. This chain's CDR3 is CASSLTRPSSYNEQFF. The DNA of the CDR3 is TGTGCCAGCAGCCTAACAAGGCCGAGCTCCTACAATGAGCAGTTCTTC.

V and J are TRBV5-1 and TRBJ2-5, with a weak D call TRBD2 (5 bases). Looked up from germline, CDR1 is SGHRS and CDR2 is YFSETQ. The CDR3 spans 11 residues. V lost 2 bases to trimming and J lost 7 bases, with 6 bases between them. The CDR3 spells CASSFEGTQYF. CDR3 DNA sequence: TGCGCCAGCAGCTTCGAGGGGACCCAGTACTTC.

The V and J genes are TRBV12-3 or TRBV12-4 and TRBJ2-1; D may match TRBD1 or TRBD2 (6 bases each). The CDR3 runs to 15 residues. V lost 3 bases and J 9 bases, leaving 18 bases between the germline ends. The CDR3 loop is CASSFWSGAGGEQFF. The CDR3 nucleotides are TGTGCCAGCAGTTTTTGGTCGGGGGCGGGCGGTGAGCAGTTCTTC.

This clonotype has just a few counts. The CDR3 DNA reads TGTGCCAGCAGTTGGGCCTCGAATGAAAAACTGTTTTTT. This translates into CASSWASNEKLFF. The chain carries TRBV6-2 or TRBV6-3 and TRBJ1-4; D is unresolved. The V end was cut by 4 bases, the J end by 5 bases, with 8 bases between. Germline V gene data show CDR1 as MNHEY and CDR2 as SVGEGT. The CDR3 length is 13 residues.

The V gene is TRBV24-1, the J gene TRBJ2-2; D ambiguous. This CDR3 has 13 residues. The germline V gene encodes CDR1 KGHDR and CDR2 SFDVKD. The V gene lost 6 bases and the J gene lost 0 bases, with 4 bases spanning the gap. This chain's CDR3 is CATSRANTGELFF. The CDR3 DNA sequence: TGTGCCACCAGTCGGGCGAACACCGGGGAGCTGTTTTTT.